This TCR beta chain was sequenced in a study of T cell responses to AZD1222 COVID-19 vaccine. Repertoires were generated with immunoSEQ multiplex PCR, while TCRdb's copy carries only in-frame clones and drops some. The sample has approximately 140,000 clones, about 93% seen once. Study-level results: None of the repertoires were sampled until the peak T cell response had passed. Distributed over spike, vaccine-associated CD4 TCRs predominated at 160-218 and 743-854.

As for this clone: Its antigen remains unknown.

Germline V gene data show CDR1 as SEHNR and CDR2 as FQNEAQ (reference sequence). The ends were cut back, 7 bases at V and 1 base at J, with 13 bases in the middle. The CDR3 has 15 residues. The chain couples TRBV7-9 to TRBJ2-2; tentative D call: TRBD2 (5 bases). This sequence was found in an adult who received the AZD1222 COVID-19 vaccine. Here the sequenced sample was peripheral blood, taken 28 days after the second AZD1222 dose. This CDR3 is CASTGNAGNTGELFF. As DNA, the CDR3 is TGTGCCAGCACCGGTAATGCGGGGAACACCGGGGAGCTGTTTTTT.